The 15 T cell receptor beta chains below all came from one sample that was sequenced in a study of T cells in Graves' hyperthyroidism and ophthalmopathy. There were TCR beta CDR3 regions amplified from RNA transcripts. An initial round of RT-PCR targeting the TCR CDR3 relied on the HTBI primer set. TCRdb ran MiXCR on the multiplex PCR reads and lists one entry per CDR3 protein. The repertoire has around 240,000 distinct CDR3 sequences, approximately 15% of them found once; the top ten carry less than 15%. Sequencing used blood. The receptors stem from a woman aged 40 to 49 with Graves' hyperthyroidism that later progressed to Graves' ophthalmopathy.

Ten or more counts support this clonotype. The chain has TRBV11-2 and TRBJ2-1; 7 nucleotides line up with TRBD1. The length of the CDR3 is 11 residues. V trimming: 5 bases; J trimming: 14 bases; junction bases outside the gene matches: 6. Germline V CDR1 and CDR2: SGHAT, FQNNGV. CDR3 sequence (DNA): TGTGCCAGCAGCCTGACAGGGAAGGAGTTCTTC. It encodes CASSLTGKEFF.

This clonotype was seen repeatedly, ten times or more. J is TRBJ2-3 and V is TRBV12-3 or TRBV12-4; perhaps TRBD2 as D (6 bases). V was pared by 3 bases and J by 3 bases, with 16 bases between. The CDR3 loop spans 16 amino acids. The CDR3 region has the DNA TGTGCCAGCAGTTTTTGGGCGGGAAGTAGGACAGATACGCAGTATTTT. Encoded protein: CASSFWAGSRTDTQYF.

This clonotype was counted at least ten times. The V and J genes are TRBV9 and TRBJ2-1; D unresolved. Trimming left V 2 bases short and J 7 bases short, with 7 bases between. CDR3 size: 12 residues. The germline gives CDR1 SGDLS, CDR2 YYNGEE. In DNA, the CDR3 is TGTGCCAGCAGCGTTTTCCCTAATGAGCAGTTCTTC. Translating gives CASSVFPNEQFF.

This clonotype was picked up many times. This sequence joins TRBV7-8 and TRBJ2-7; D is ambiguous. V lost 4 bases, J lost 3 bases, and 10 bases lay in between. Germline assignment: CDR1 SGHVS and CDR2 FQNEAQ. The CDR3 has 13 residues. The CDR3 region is CASSSSQVYEQYF. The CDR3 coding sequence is TGTGCCAGCAGCTCCAGCCAGGTCTACGAGCAGTACTTC.

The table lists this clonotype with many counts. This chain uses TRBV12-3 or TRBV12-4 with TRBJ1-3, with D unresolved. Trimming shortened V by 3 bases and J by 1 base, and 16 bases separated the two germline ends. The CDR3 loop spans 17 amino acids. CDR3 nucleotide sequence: TGTGCCAGCAGTTTTAGGGTGGAATTGTATTCTGGAAACACCATATATTTT. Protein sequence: CASSFRVELYSGNTIYF.

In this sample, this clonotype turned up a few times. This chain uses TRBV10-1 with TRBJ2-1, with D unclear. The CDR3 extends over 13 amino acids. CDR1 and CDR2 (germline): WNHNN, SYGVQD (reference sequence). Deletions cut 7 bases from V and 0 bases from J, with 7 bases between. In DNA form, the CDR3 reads TGCGCCAGCATCAATAGCTCCTACAATGAGCAGTTCTTC. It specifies CASINSSYNEQFF.

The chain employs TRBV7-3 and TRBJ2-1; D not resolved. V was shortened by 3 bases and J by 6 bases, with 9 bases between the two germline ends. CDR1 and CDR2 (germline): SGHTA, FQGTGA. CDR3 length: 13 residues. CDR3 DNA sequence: TGTGCCAGCAGCTTTAATATAGGCAATGAGCAGTTCTTC. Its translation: CASSFNIGNEQFF.

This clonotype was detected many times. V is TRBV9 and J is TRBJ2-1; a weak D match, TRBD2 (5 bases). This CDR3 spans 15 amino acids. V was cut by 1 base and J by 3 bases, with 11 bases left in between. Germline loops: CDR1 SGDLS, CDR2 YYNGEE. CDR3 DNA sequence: TGTGCCAGCAGCGTAACCGGGGTGGACTACAATGAGCAGTTCTTC. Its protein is CASSVTGVDYNEQFF. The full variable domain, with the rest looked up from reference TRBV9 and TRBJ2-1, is DSGVTQTPKHLITATGQRVTLRCSPRSGDLSVYWYQQSLDQGLQFLIQYYNGEERAKGNILERFSAQQFPDLHSELNLSSLELGDSALYFCASSVTGVDYNEQFFGPGTRLTVL.

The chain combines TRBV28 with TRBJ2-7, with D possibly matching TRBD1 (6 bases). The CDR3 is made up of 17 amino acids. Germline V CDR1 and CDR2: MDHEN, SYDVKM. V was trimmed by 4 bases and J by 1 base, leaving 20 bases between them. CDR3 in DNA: TGTGCCAGCAGTTCAAATTTGGACAGCGAAGTTTCCTACGAGCAGTACTTC. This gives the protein CASSSNLDSEVSYEQYF.

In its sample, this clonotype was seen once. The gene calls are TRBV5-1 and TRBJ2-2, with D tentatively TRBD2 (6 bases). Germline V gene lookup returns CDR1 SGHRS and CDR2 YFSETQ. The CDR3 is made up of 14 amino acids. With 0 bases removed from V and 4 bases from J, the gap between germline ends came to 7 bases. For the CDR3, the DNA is TGCGCCAGCAGCTTGGCCGGGAGCACCGGGGAGCTGTTTTTT. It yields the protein CASSLAGSTGELFF.

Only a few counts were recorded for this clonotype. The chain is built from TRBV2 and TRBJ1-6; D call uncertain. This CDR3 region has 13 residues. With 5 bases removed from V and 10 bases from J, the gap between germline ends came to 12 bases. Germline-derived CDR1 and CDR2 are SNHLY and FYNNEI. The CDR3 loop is CASSSPGTSPLHF. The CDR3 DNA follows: TGTGCCAGCAGTTCCCCGGGAACATCACCCCTCCACTTT.

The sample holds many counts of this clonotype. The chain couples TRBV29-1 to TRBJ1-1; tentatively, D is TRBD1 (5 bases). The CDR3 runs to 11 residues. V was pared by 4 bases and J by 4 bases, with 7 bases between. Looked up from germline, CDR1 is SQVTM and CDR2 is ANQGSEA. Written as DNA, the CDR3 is TGCAGCGTTGGAGGGGTCACTGAAGCTTTCTTT. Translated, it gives CSVGGVTEAFF.

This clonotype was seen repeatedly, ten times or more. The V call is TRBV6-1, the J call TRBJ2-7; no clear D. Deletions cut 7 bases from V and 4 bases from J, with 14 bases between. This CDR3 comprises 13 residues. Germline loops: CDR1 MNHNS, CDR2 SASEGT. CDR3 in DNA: TGTGCCAGCACGGCAGGCCTGTTTTACGAGCAGTACTTC. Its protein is CASTAGLFYEQYF.

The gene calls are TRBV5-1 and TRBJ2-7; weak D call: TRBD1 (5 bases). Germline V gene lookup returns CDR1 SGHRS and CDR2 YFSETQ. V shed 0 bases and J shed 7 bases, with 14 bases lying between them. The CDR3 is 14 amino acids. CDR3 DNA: TGCGCCAGCAGCTTGGGGGCAGGGATAGAAGAGCAGTACTTC. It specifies CASSLGAGIEEQYF. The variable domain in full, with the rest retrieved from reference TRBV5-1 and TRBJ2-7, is KAGVTQTPRYLIKTRGQQVTLSCSPISGHRSVSWYQQTPGQGLQFLFEYFSETQRNKGNFPGRFSGRQFSNSRSEMNVSTLELGDSALYLCASSLGAGIEEQYFGPGTRLTVT.

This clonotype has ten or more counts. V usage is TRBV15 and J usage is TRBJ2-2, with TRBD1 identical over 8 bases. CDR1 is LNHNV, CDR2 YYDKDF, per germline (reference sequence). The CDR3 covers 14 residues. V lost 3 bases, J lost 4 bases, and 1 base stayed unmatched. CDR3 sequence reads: CATSRGTGTGELFF. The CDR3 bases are TGTGCCACCAGCAGGGGGACAGGCACCGGGGAGCTGTTTTTT.